This T cell receptor (beta chain) was found in a study of blood T cell repertoires in COVID-19 (dated by TCRdb to about 2020). Notes on the research overall: Collaborator samples came from the United States, Italy and Spain and covered acute and convalescent phases of COVID-19. Samples were obtained from the ongoing ImmuneRACE study (first 160 participants) and from about 1,300 subjects provided by 6 global collaborators. The prospective study material was composed of cDNA or gDNA derived from T cells, B-cell-depleted T cells, or PBMCs. The sample metadata nearly always contained a de-identified subject ID, COVID-19 status, age in years and sex. HLA class I and class II types, where available, came from metadata supplied by the sample provider rather than from assay-based typing. The repertoires were released in a freely available public database intended as a resource for research on the immune response to SARS-CoV-2. Subjects who had been exposed to COVID-19, were actively infected with it, or had recovered from it provided the deeply sampled blood TCRbeta repertoires that made up the dataset.

Deletion took 1 base off V and 3 bases off J, with a span of 15 bases between the germline ends. The CDR3 holds 16 amino acids from the cysteine to the phenylalanine. CDR3 DNA only is kept here, 48 bases in frame from base 1. The CDR1 and CDR2 encoded by the germline V gene are SGHAT and FQNNGV. The immunoSEQ Assay, a bias-controlled multiplex PCR, was used to amplify TCRbeta CDR3 regions from genomic DNA. The published analysis was carried out like this. Within the assay, amplification of reference gene primers was used to estimate how many nucleated cells each sample contained. To quantify the absolute abundance of each unique TCRbeta CDR3 rearrangement, sequence reads were collapsed and filtered. For each sample, productive Simpson clonality was calculated by taking the square root of Simpson's diversity index across productive rearrangements. Sourced from immuneACCESS, this table was stored by TCRdb with only in-frame sequences that have V and J called. A share of the clones is absent; for the studies checked, an unresolved V gene accounts for under half, and the remainder has no known explanation. V and J calls and clone size are copied from that table; D and trimming were computed from the DNA. The sample table contains approximately 210,000 clones; only one count was recorded for around four fifths of them. Roughly 20% of the sample rests with the top ten.

Beyond this particular receptor, the publication reports: The amount of clinical and demographic metadata varied by source and participant and was provided uncurated.

On this clone itself: The antigen it recognizes is unknown. Qualities for individual bases were not recorded, and no much larger clone is one base off.

Collaborating institutions collected whole blood in K2EDTA tubes following their own protocols. Collaborator samples were shipped for TCRbeta analysis as frozen whole blood, isolated PBMCs, or DNA extracted from either sample type. Input material: peripheral blood. The sequence was obtained from a human donor in a cohort sampled during active COVID-19. This chain joins TRBV11-2 to TRBJ2-5; matching of 6 bases hints at TRBD1 as the D gene. The DNA sequence is TGTGCCAGCAGCTTAGCAAGACCGGACAGAAAAGAGACCCAGTACTTC. This yields the protein CASSLARPDRKETQYF.